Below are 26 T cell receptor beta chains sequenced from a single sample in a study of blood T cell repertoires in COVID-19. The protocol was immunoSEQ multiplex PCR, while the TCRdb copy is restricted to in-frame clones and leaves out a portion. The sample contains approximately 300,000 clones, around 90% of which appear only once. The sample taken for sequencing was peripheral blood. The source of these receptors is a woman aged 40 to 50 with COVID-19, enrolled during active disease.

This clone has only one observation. The CDR3 DNA is TGTGCCAGCAGTTTCCTCCGGACTAGCGGCCATTACGAGCAGTACTTC. Translating it yields CASSFLRTSGHYEQYF. This rearrangement joins TRBV6-5 to TRBJ2-7; the match to TRBD2 covers 10 bases. Unmatched junction bases numbered 10, after V lost 4 bases and J lost 4 bases. Germline V gene lookup returns CDR1 MNHEY and CDR2 SVGAGI. CDR3 length: 16 amino acids.

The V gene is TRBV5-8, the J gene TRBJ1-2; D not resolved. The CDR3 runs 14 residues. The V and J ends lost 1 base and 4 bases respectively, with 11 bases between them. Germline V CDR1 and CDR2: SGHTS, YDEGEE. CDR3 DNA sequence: TGTGCCAGCAGCTTGCGTACTCCGGGCTATGGCTACACCTTC. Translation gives CASSLRTPGYGYTF.

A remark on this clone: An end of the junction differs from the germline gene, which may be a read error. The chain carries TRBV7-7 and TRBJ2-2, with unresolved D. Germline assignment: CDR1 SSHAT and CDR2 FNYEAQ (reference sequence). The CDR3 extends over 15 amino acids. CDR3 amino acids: CASSSKLVNTGELFF. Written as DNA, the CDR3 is TGTGCTAGCAGCTCTAAGCTCGTAAACACCGGGGAGCTGTTTTTT. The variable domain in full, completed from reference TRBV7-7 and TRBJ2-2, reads GAGVSQSPRYKVTKRGQDVTLRCDPISSHATLYWYQQALGQGPEFLTYFNYEAQPDKSGLPSDRFSAERPEGSISTLTIQRTEQRDSAMYRCASSSKLVNTGELFFGEGSRLTVL.

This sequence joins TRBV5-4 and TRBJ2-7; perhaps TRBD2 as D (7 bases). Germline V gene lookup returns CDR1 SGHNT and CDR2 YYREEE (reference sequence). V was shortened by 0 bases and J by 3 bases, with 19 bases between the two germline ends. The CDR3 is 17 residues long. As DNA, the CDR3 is TGTGCCAGCAGCTTGGGGACTAGGATTAGAGGGGGCTACGAGCAGTACTTC. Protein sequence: CASSLGTRIRGGYEQYF.

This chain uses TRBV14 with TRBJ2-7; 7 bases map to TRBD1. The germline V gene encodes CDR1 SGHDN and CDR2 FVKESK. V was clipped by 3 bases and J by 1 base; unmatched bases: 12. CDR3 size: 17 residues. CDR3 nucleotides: TGTGCCAGCAGCCAGGCCAGACAGGGCTTTCGGTCCTACGAGCAGTACTTC. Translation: CASSQARQGFRSYEQYF.

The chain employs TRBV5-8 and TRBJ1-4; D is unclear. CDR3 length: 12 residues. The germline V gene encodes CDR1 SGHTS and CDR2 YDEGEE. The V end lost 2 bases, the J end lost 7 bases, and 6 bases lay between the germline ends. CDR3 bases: TGTGCCAGCAGCTTCGGAGTTGAAAAACTGTTTTTT. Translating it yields CASSFGVEKLFF.

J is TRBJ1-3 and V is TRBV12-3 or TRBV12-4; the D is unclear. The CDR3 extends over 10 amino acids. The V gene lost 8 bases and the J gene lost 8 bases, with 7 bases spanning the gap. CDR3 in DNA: TGTGCCAGCTTGGCAGACACCATATATTTT. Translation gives CASLADTIYF.

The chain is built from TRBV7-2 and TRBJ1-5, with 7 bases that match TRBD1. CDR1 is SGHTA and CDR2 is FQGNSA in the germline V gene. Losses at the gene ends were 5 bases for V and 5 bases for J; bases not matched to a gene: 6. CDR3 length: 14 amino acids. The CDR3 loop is CASSMRQGDQPQHF. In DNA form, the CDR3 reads TGTGCCAGCAGCATGAGACAGGGAGATCAGCCCCAGCATTTT.

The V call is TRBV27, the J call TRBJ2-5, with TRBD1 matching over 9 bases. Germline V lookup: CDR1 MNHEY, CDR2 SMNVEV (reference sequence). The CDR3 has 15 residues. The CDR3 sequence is CASGTGRWLQETQYF. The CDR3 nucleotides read TGTGCATCCGGGACAGGGAGATGGCTGCAAGAGACCCAGTACTTC.

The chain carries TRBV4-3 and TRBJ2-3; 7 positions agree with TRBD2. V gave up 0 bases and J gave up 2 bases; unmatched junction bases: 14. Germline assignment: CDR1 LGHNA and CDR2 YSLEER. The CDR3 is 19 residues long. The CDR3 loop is CASSQDLGVGGSFTDTQYF. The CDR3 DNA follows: TGCGCCAGCAGCCAAGACCTAGGCGTCGGCGGGAGTTTCACAGATACGCAGTATTTT.

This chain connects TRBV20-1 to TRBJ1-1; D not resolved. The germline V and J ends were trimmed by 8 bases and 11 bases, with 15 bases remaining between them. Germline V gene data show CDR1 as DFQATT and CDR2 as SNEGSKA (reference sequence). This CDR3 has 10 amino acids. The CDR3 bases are TGCAGTCTAGGAGTTGGTGGGGCTTTCTTT. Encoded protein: CSLGVGGAFF.

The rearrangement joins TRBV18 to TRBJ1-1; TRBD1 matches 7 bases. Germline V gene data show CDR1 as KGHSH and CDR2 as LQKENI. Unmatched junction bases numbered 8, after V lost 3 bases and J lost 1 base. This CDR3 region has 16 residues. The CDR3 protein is CASSPSHRGGNTEAFF. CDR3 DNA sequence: TGTGCCAGCTCACCGTCTCACAGGGGAGGGAACACTGAAGCTTTCTTT.

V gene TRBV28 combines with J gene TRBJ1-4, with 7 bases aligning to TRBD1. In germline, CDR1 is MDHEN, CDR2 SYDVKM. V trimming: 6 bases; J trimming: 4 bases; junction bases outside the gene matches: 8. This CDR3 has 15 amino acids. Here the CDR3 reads CASSPKGAINEKLFF. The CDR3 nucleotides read TGTGCCAGCAGCCCCAAGGGGGCCATTAATGAAAAACTGTTTTTT.

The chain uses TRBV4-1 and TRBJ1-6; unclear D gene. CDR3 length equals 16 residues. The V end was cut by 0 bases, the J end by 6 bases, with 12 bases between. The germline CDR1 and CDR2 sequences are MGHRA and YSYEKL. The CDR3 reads CASSQERTATNSPLHF. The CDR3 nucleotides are TGCGCCAGCAGCCAAGAGAGAACAGCCACTAATTCACCCCTCCACTTT.

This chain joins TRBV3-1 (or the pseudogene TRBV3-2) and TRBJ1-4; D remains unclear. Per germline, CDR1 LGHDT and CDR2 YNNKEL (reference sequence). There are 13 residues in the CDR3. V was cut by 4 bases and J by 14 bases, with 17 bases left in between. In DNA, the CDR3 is TGTGCCAGCAGCCCGGAAGTCGGCGGAGGTCTGTTTTTT. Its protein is CASSPEVGGGLFF.

The CDR3 sequence is CASTPTGGGVVNTEAFF. CDR3 bases: TGTGCCAGTACCCCGACAGGGGGAGGAGTGGTGAACACTGAAGCTTTCTTT. The genes are TRBV27 and TRBJ1-1; 9 nucleotides line up with TRBD1. Trimming removed 9 bases from V and 0 bases from J; junction bases left unmatched: 14. There are 17 residues in the CDR3. The germline V gene encodes CDR1 MNHEY and CDR2 SMNVEV (reference sequence).

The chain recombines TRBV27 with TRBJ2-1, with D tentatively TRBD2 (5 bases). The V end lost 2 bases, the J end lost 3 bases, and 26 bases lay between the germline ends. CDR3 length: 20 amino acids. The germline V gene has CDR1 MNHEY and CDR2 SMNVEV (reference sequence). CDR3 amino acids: CASSLTGSNLPGNYYNEQFF. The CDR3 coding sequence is TGTGCCAGCAGTTTAACTGGGTCGAACTTACCCGGGAACTACTACAATGAGCAGTTCTTC.

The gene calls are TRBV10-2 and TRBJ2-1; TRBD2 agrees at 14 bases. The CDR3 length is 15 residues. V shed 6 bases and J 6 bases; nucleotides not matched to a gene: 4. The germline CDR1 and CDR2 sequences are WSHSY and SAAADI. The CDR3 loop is CASREGLAGVNEQFF. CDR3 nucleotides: TGCGCCAGCAGAGAGGGACTAGCGGGAGTCAATGAGCAGTTCTTC.

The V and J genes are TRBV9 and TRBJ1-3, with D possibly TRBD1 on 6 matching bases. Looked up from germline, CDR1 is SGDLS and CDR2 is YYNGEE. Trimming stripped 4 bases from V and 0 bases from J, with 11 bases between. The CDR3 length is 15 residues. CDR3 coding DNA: TGTGCCAGCAGCCAGGGAGGGGGCTCTGGAAACACCATATATTTT. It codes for CASSQGGGSGNTIYF.

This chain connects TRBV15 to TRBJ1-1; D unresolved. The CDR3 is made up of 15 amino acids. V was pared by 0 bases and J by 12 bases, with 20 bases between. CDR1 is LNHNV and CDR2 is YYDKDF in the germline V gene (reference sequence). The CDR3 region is CATSRDHPGWLRSFF. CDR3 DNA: TGTGCCACCAGCAGAGATCATCCCGGTTGGTTGAGATCTTTCTTT. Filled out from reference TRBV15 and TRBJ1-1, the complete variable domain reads DAMVIQNPRYQVTQFGKPVTLSCSQTLNHNVMYWYQQKSSQAPKLLFHYYDKDFNNEADTPDNFQSRRPNTSFCFLDIRSPGLGDTAMYLCATSRDHPGWLRSFFGQGTRLTVV.

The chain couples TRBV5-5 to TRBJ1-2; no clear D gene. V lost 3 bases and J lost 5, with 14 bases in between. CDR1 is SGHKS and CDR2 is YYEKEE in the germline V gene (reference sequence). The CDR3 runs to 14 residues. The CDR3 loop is CASSSWGGGYGYTF. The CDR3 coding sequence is TGTGCCAGCAGCTCGTGGGGTGGAGGGTATGGCTACACCTTC.

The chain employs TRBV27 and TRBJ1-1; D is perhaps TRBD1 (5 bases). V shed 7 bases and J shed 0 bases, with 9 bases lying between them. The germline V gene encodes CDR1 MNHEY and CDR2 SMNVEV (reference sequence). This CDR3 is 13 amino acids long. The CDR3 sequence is CASKMTVNTEAFF. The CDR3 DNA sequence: TGTGCCAGCAAAATGACAGTGAACACTGAAGCTTTCTTT.

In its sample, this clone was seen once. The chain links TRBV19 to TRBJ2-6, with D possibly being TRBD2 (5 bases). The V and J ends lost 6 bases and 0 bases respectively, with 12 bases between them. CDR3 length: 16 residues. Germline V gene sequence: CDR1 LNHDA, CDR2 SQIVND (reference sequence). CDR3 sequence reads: CASSEGSLSGANVLTF. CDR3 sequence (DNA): TGTGCCAGTAGCGAGGGTTCCCTCTCTGGGGCCAACGTCCTGACTTTC.

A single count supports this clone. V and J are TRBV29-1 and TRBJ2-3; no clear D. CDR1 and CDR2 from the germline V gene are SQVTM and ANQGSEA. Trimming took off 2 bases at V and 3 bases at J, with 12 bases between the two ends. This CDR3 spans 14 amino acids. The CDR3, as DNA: TGCAGCGTTGAATTCTCCCTCGGGACAGATACGCAGTATTTT. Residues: CSVEFSLGTDTQYF.

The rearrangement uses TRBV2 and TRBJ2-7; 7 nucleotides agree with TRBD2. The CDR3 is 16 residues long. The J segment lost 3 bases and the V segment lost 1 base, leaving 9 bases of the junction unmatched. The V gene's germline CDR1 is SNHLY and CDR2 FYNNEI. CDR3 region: CASSEEGLVGSYEQYF. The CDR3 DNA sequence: TGTGCCAGCAGTGAAGAAGGACTAGTTGGGAGCTACGAGCAGTACTTC.

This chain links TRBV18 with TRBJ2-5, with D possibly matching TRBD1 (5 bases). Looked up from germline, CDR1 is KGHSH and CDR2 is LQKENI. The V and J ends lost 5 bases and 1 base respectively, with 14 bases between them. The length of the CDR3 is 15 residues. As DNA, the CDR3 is TGTGCCAGCTCAGACAAATTAGGGGTCCAAGAGACCCAGTACTTC. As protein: CASSDKLGVQETQYF. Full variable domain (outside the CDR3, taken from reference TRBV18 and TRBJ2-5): NAGVMQNPRHLVRRRGQEARLRCSPMKGHSHVYWYRQLPEEGLKFMVYLQKENIIDESGMPKERFSAEFPKEGPSILRIQQVVRGDSAAYFCASSDKLGVQETQYFGPGTRLLVL.